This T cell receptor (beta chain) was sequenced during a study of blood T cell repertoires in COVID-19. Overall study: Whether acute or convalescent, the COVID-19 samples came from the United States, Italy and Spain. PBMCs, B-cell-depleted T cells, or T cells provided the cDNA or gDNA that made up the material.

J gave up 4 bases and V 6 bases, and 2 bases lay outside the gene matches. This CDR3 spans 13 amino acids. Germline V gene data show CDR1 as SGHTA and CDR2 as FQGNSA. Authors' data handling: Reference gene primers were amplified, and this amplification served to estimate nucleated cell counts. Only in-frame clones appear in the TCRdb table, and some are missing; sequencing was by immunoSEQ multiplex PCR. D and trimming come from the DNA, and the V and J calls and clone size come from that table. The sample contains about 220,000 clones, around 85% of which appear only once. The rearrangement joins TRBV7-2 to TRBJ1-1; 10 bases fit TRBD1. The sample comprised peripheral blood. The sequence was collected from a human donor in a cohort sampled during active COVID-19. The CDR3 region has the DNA TGTGCCAGCAGGGACAGGGGGTCCACTGAAGCTTTCTTT. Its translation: CASRDRGSTEAFF.